The clone carrying this T cell receptor beta chain was detected a few times. The antigen is undetermined. This CDR3 spans 14 amino acids. Germline assignment: CDR1 SQVTM and CDR2 ANQGSEA. Trimming shortened V by 2 bases and J by 1 base, and 9 bases separated the two germline ends. Points from the study as a whole: The larger cohort examined one V-J beta rearrangement, not whole repertoires.

Constant-region reverse primers amplified full-length variable regions, followed by semi-nested Nested Universal Primer A PCR. TCRdb called the 5' RACE reads again in MiXCR, with one record for every CDR3 protein. Here the sample spans tens of thousands of distinct CDR3 sequences, less than 35% being singletons. Memory CD4+ T cells were sorted as CD4+CD45RO+CD25- cells. This sequence joins TRBV29-1 and TRBJ2-1, with D uncertain. This TCR was sampled from a female donor with breast cancer. Sequencing was carried out using memory CD4+ T cells sorted from a lymph node. Subset meaning: memory CD4+ T cells, CD4+CD45RO+CD25-. CDR3 nucleotide sequence: TGCAGCGTTGAACTGGCGGTTTCCTACAATGAGCAGTTCTTC. Amino acids: CSVELAVSYNEQFF.